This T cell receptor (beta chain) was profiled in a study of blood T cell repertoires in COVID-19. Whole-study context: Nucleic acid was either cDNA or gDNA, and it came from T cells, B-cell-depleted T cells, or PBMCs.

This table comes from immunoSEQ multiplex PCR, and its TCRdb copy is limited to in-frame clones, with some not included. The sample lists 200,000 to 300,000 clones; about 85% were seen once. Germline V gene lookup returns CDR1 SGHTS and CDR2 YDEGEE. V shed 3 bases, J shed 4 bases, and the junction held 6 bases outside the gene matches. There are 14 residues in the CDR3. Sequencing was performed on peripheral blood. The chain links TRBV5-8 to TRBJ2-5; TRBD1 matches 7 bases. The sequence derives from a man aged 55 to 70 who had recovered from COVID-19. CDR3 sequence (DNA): TGTGCCAGCAGCTCAAGACAGGGTGTAGAGACCCAGTACTTC. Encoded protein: CASSSRQGVETQYF.